This TCR beta chain was recovered during a study of persistence of HIV-infected CD4 T cells. The immunoSEQ assay was version 4, run in survey mode. Measured with immunoSEQ multiplex PCR; TCRdb has only the in-frame clones, and not every one. The table records more than 25,000 clones, over 65% of them present only once. Cells were stimulated with CMV-infected fibroblast lysates at 10 ug/mL. Sorted nonresponding memory CD4+ T cells were CD40L-negative, CD69-negative, CD45RO-high. This clone was recorded only once. The antigen is undetermined. The CDR3 totals 15 residues. Trimming removed 4 bases at V and 0 bases at J, with 10 bases between. CDR1 SGHRS and CDR2 YFSETQ come from the germline V gene.

The V gene is TRBV5-1, the J gene TRBJ1-4; D is unclear. Sequenced material: CD4+ T cells sorted from PBMCs after 18-hour stimulation, taken from a patient who received antiretroviral therapy. This TCR was sampled from an adult woman with HIV who was CMV-seropositive. The CDR3 nucleotides are TGCGCCAGCAGCCGGATACCTGCAACTAATGAAAAACTGTTTTTT. Translated: CASSRIPATNEKLFF.